These 27 T cell receptor beta chains originate from one sample sequenced in a study of T cells expressing NK-cell markers. TCRdb re-called the 5' RACE reads and catalogs CDR3 proteins one per entry, DNA excluded. Its table records about 410,000 distinct CDR3 sequences. Specimen: blood T cells: a sorted CD56 or NKG2C T cell subset, CD4+ or CD8+ T cells, or bulk PBMC T cells (not recorded which). The receptor source for this set is a woman in her fifties or sixties in good health.

The gene calls are TRBV20-1 and TRBJ2-3; TCRdb reports TRBD2, a call that lacks DNA to check it against. Germline V CDR1 and CDR2: DFQATT, SNEGSKA (reference sequence). The CDR3 contains 19 residues. This chain's CDR3 is CSARTTLAAGTEPTDTQYF.

The genes are TRBV11-3 and TRBJ1-3. The CDR3 extends over 14 amino acids. Germline assignment: CDR1 SGHNT and CDR2 YENEEA. The chain's CDR3 is CASSFGLGGNTIYF.

The rearrangement links TRBV7-8 to TRBJ2-5. The CDR3 totals 14 residues. The V gene's germline CDR1 is SGHVS and CDR2 FQNEAQ. This CDR3 is CASSSTLGQETQYF.

The rearrangement joins TRBV3-1 to TRBJ2-1; TCRdb designates TRBD2, a call that cannot be tested without DNA. The CDR3 runs to 14 residues. Germline V CDR1 and CDR2: LGHDT, YNNKEL (reference sequence). This CDR3 is CASSPRDLDNEQFF.

This sequence joins TRBV27 and TRBJ2-1; TCRdb gives TRBD1 as the D gene, but with no DNA this cannot be confirmed. The CDR3 sequence is 13 residues long. CDR1 and CDR2 from the germline V gene are MNHEY and SMNVEV (reference sequence). CDR3 sequence reads: CASRPGALNEQFF.

This chain uses TRBV5-1 with TRBJ2-6; TCRdb selects TRBD1, and the lack of DNA leaves this call unchecked. The CDR3 is made up of 15 amino acids. The V gene's germline CDR1 is SGHRS and CDR2 YFSETQ. The CDR3 protein is CASSLNRAGANVLTF.

The chain recombines TRBV7-2 with TRBJ1-2; TCRdb designates TRBD1, a call that cannot be tested without DNA. The CDR3 is 14 residues long. CDR1 and CDR2 from the germline V gene are SGHTA and FQGNSA. CDR3 sequence reads: CASSPTGTGSGYTF.

The chain carries TRBV12-3 or TRBV12-4 and TRBJ2-7; TCRdb outputs TRBD2, but without DNA this stays unchecked. The CDR3 is 14 amino acids. Here the CDR3 reads CASSTGTSFSEQYF.

This chain connects TRBV7-2 to TRBJ2-3; the TCRdb D gene call, TRBD2, has no DNA to confirm it. This CDR3 contains 16 residues. The germline V gene encodes CDR1 SGHTA and CDR2 FQGNSA. This CDR3 reads CASSVLAGLGADTQYF.

CDR3 sequence: CSALRAGTAKNIQYF. The chain couples TRBV20-1 to TRBJ2-4; TCRdb names TRBD1, which stays unverified in the absence of DNA. Germline lookup yields CDR1 DFQATT and CDR2 SNEGSKA (reference sequence). CDR3 length: 15 amino acids.

The rearrangement uses TRBV2 and TRBJ2-7; TCRdb's assignment of TRBD2 cannot be checked, as there is no DNA. The CDR3 has 15 amino acids. Germline V gene sequence: CDR1 SNHLY, CDR2 FYNNEI. The CDR3 reads CASSNGLAGNYEQYF.

V usage is TRBV5-1 and J usage is TRBJ2-1; TCRdb names TRBD2, which stays unverified in the absence of DNA. Germline CDR1 and CDR2: SGHRS and YFSETQ. This CDR3 spans 15 amino acids. This CDR3 is CASSSRTSGNNEQFF. Combining the CDR3 with reference TRBV5-1 and TRBJ2-1 gives the whole variable domain KAGVTQTPRYLIKTRGQQVTLSCSPISGHRSVSWYQQTPGQGLQFLFEYFSETQRNKGNFPGRFSGRQFSNSRSEMNVSTLELGDSALYLCASSSRTSGNNEQFFGPGTRLTVL.

The rearrangement joins TRBV9 to TRBJ2-5; TCRdb's assignment of TRBD1 cannot be checked, as there is no DNA. The CDR3 loop spans 15 amino acids. Germline V CDR1 and CDR2: SGDLS, YYNGEE. The CDR3 here is CASSGILGGSETQYF.

The J gene is TRBJ1-2, the V gene TRBV5-6; the TRBD1 assignment by TCRdb is unverifiable without DNA. The CDR3 consists of 15 residues. The V gene's germline CDR1 is SGHDT and CDR2 YYEEEE. CDR3 protein: CASSLGQGAQSGYTF. The whole variable domain, remainder taken from reference TRBV5-6 and TRBJ1-2, is DAGVTQSPTHLIKTRGQQVTLRCSPKSGHDTVSWYQQALGQGPQFIFQYYEEEERQRGNFPDRFSGHQFPNYSSELNVNALLLGDSALYLCASSLGQGAQSGYTFGSGTRLTVV.

The chain recombines TRBV6-5 with TRBJ1-1; TCRdb's D gene call, TRBD1, goes unchecked for lack of DNA. This CDR3 is built from 14 residues. Per germline, CDR1 MNHEY and CDR2 SVGAGI. This chain's CDR3 is CASRYTGSEVEAFF.

This chain joins TRBV5-1 and TRBJ1-2. The CDR3 consists of 16 residues. Germline V gene data show CDR1 as SGHRS and CDR2 as YFSETQ. CDR3 amino acids: CASSLAGLTQEYGYTF.

The V call is TRBV20-1, the J call TRBJ2-1; TCRdb's D call, TRBD2, is unchecked because there is no DNA. Germline values: CDR1 DFQATT, CDR2 SNEGSKA (reference sequence). The CDR3 totals 17 residues. The CDR3 here is CSAVGTSGPSSYNEQFF.

The chain has TRBV10-2 and TRBJ1-1. The CDR3 has 16 amino acids. CDR1 and CDR2 (germline): WSHSY, SAAADI. CDR3 residues: CASSDRSTLRNTEAFF.

This chain connects TRBV7-9 to TRBJ2-3; TCRdb's D call, TRBD2, is unchecked because there is no DNA. This CDR3 spans 18 amino acids. From germline, CDR1 is SEHNR and CDR2 FQNEAQ (reference sequence). This chain's CDR3 is CASSLGWSGRAVADTQYF.

CDR3 region: CASSQAPAGVVETQYF. The V and J genes are TRBV4-1 and TRBJ2-5; TCRdb selects TRBD2, and the lack of DNA leaves this call unchecked. CDR3 length equals 16 residues. The germline CDR1 and CDR2 sequences are MGHRA and YSYEKL.

J is TRBJ2-1 and V is TRBV7-9; TCRdb reports TRBD1, a call that lacks DNA to check it against. Germline assignment: CDR1 SEHNR and CDR2 FQNEAQ (reference sequence). This CDR3 has 14 amino acids. The CDR3 loop reads CASSSGQYYNEQFF.

V is TRBV7-9 and J is TRBJ2-1; TCRdb reports TRBD1, a call that lacks DNA to check it against. This CDR3 spans 15 amino acids. Germline assignment: CDR1 SEHNR and CDR2 FQNEAQ (reference sequence). CDR3 protein: CASSQPGGSYNEQFF.

The chain joins TRBV20-1 to TRBJ2-2; without DNA, the TCRdb call of TRBD1 cannot be checked. The CDR3 contains 14 residues. Germline V gene lookup returns CDR1 DFQATT and CDR2 SNEGSKA (reference sequence). CDR3 in amino acids: CSATNDRGGGELFF.

J is TRBJ1-5 and V is TRBV7-3. The CDR3 is made up of 14 amino acids. Germline CDR1 is SGHTA and CDR2 is FQGTGA. The chain's CDR3 is CASSLKAYYQPQHF.

This chain links TRBV29-1 with TRBJ2-1; TCRdb reports TRBD2, a call that lacks DNA to check it against. The germline V gene has CDR1 SQVTM and CDR2 ANQGSEA. This CDR3 region has 14 residues. CDR3 residues: CSVGGLAGYGEQFF.

The J gene is TRBJ2-1, the V gene TRBV5-6; absent DNA, TCRdb's TRBD2 call cannot be checked. From germline, CDR1 is SGHDT and CDR2 YYEEEE. The CDR3 has 18 amino acids. CDR3 sequence: CASSLVGGSSRDYNEQFF.

This sequence joins TRBV27 and TRBJ1-1; TCRdb's assignment of TRBD1 cannot be checked, as there is no DNA. This CDR3 region has 13 residues. Germline values: CDR1 MNHEY, CDR2 SMNVEV (reference sequence). CDR3 sequence: CASSLGDWAEAFF.